This T cell receptor beta chain came from a study of blood T cells in healthy people across ages. It was with a sample-barcoded 5' primer and a J-beta primer mix that a second PCR of about 6 to 11 cycles was run. TCRdb re-analysed the 5' RACE reads in MiXCR, keeping a single row per CDR3 protein. The sample includes hundreds of thousands of distinct CDR3 sequences, around 30% of them seen just once. Trimming removed 0 bases at V and 6 bases at J, with 16 bases between. Germline assignment: CDR1 SGHKS and CDR2 YYEKEE (reference sequence). The CDR3 contains 16 residues. Notes on this clonotype: The antigen is unknown.

The study's findings and limits: Naive CD4+ cell counts and diversity both ran higher in long-lived than in aged donors.

This TCR derives from an elderly woman in good health. The chain has TRBV5-5 and TRBJ2-1; D might be TRBD2 (6 bases). Input material: blood. As DNA, the CDR3 is TGTGCCAGCAGCTTGGGACTAGAGGTTTCTATCAATGAGCAGTTCTTC. Translating gives CASSLGLEVSINEQFF.